This TCR beta chain was identified during a study of breast tumors, draining lymph nodes, adjacent tissues. Trimming took 0 bases from V and 6 from J; bases not matched to a gene: 12. Per the germline V gene, CDR1 is MNHNS and CDR2 is SASEGT. The CDR3 loop spans 17 amino acids. TCRdb called the multiplex PCR reads again in MiXCR, with one record for every CDR3 protein. This repertoire shows fewer than 200,000 distinct CDR3 sequences, 30% to 35% found once; its top ten account for around 4.1%. Samples came from axillary lymph nodes draining the breast cancer. Sequencing input: axillary lymph node tissue. This clonotype was sampled from a female donor with breast cancer. Some clones in this sample may be carry-over from other donors' samples. This chain uses TRBV6-1 with TRBJ2-7; TRBD2 matches 9 bases. The CDR3 DNA reads as TGTGCCAGCAGTGAAGCGGCTTTAGCGGGAGTATCCCTCGAGCAGTACTTC. Protein sequence: CASSEAALAGVSLEQYF.